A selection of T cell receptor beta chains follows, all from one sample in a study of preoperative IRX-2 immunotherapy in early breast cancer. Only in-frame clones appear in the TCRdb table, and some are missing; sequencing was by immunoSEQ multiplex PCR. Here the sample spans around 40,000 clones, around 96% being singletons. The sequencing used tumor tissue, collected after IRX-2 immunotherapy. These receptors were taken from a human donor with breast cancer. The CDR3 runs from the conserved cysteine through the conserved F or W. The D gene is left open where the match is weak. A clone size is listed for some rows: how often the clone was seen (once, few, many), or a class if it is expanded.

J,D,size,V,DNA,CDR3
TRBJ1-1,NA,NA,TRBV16,TGTGCCAGCAGCCAATCGAGGGGGGGCGAGACTGAAGCTTTCTTT,CASSQSRGGETEAFF
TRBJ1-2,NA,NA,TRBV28,TGTGCCAGCAGTTTAGGGGCAACCTATGGCTACACCTTC,CASSLGATYGYTF
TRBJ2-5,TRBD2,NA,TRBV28,TGTGCCAGCATCCCGGCCGGGACTACGAATCTCGAGACCCAGTACTTC,CASIPAGTTNLETQYF
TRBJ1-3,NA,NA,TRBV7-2,TGTGCCAGCAGCTTACGGGCATATGAGGGGGGAAACACCATATATTTT,CASSLRAYEGGNTIYF
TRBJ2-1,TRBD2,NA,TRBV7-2,TGTGCCAGCAGCCGGAGGACCGCCGGACTAGCGGGGAGGTACAATGAGCAGTTCTTC,CASSRRTAGLAGRYNEQFF
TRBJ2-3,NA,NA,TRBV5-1,TGCGCCAGCAGCCGGAGTAGCACAGATACGCAGTATTTT,CASSRSSTDTQYF
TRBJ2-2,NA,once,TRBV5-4,TGTGCCAGCAGCCAGGGGGGAGGGGCCGGGGAGCTGTTTTTT,CASSQGGGAGELFF
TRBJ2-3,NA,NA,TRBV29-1,TGCAGCGTTGGGGAGGGGGGGACAGATACGCAGTATTTT,CSVGEGGTDTQYF
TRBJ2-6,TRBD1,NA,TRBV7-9,TGTGCCAGCAGCCCTAAGACAGGGACGAGCTCTGGGGCCAACGTCCTGACTTTC,CASSPKTGTSSGANVLTF
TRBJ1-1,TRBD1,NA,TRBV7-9,TGTGCCAGCAGTCGTAGGTTAGGGGGCGGAGGGAACACTGAAGCTTTCTTT,CASSRRLGGGGNTEAFF
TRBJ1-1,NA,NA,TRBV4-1,TGCGCCAGCAGCCAAACAAGGGGGGGGCGCACTGAAGCTTTCTTT,CASSQTRGGRTEAFF
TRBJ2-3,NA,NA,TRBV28,TGTGCCAGCAGTTTGTCGTCGCGAGATACGCAGTATTTT,CASSLSSRDTQYF
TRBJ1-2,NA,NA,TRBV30,TGTGCCTGGAGTGTACGCTCCAGGGGCGGCTACACCTTC,CAWSVRSRGGYTF
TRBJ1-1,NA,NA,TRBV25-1,TGTGCCAGCAGTGAACGGGGGGTAGGATTTACTGAAGCTTTCTTT,CASSERGVGFTEAFF
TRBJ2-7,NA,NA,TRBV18,TGTGCCAGCTCGGGGACGGCTGTCGAGCAGTACTTC,CASSGTAVEQYF
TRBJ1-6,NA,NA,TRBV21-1,TGTGCCAGCAGCCCTTGGGACAGATATAATTCACCCCTCCACTTT,CASSPWDRYNSPLHF
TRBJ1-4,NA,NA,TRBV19,TGTGCCAGTAGTATCCGGGCAACTAATGAAAAACTGTTTTTT,CASSIRATNEKLFF
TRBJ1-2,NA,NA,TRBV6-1,TGTGCCAGCAGTTCAGACGGAGATAACTATGGCTACACCTTC,CASSSDGDNYGYTF
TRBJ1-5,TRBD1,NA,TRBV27,TGTGCCAGCAGTTTTAAGGGACAGGGGAATCAGCCCCAGCATTTT,CASSFKGQGNQPQHF
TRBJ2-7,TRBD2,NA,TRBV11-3,TGTGCCAGCAGCTTTACGGGGGGAAACTCCTACGAGCAGTACTTC,CASSFTGGNSYEQYF
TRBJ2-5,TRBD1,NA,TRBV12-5,TGTGCTAGTGGTTTGTTTCCGGGACAGGGGGCCCAAGAGACCCAGTACTTC,CASGLFPGQGAQETQYF
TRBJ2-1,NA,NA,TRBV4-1,TGCGCCAGCAGCCAAGTTCGGGGCGCGGAGTACAATGAGCAGTTCTTC,CASSQVRGAEYNEQFF
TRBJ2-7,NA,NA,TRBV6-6,TGTGCCAGCAGTTCGCACCCAGCGAGCTCCTACGAGCAGTACTTC,CASSSHPASSYEQYF
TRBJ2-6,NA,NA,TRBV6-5,TGTGCCACCTCATGGGGGGCTCTGGGGGCCAACGTCCTGACTTTC,CATSWGALGANVLTF
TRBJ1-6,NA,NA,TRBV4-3,TGCGCCAGCAGCCAAGCGGCAGACTTACCCCTCCACTTT,CASSQAADLPLHF
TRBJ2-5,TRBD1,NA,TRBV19,TGTGCCAGTAGTCTGTCCAGGGGGCGCCGGGAGACCCAGTACTTC,CASSLSRGRRETQYF
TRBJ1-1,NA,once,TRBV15,TGTGCCACCGCTGGGCCGCCAAGAGAGGAAGGAGCTTTCTTT,CATAGPPREEGAFF
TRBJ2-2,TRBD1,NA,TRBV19,TGTGCCAGTAGTCTGGGGACAGTCACCGGGGAGCTGTTTTTT,CASSLGTVTGELFF
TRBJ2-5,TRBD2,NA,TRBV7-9,TGTGCCAGCAGCTTATTTCGGGGGGGGACACATGAAGAGACCCAGTACTTC,CASSLFRGGTHEETQYF
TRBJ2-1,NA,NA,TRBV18,TGTGCCAGCTCACCACCGCGCTATGTCTCCTACAATGAGCAGTTCTTC,CASSPPRYVSYNEQFF
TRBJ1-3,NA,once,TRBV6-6,TGTGCCAGCAGCCAAGGGAGAGGCTCTGGAAACACCATATATTTT,CASSQGRGSGNTIYF
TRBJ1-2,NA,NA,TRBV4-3,TGCGCCAGCAGCCAAGCGAACACCCGGGATAGCTACACCTTC,CASSQANTRDSYTF
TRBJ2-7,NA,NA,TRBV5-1,TGCGCCAGCAGCTTCGGGGGAAACGAGCAGTACTTC,CASSFGGNEQYF
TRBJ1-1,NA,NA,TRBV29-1,TGCAGCGTTATCCAACTGGTAGTGGGCACTGAAGCTTTCTTT,CSVIQLVVGTEAFF
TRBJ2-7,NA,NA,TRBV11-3,TGTGCCAGCAGCTTAGGAGGGGACGCCTACGAGCAGTACTTC,CASSLGGDAYEQYF
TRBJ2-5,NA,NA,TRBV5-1,TGCGCCAGCAGCCCGGGGCTCCTAGGGACAGAGACCCAGTACTTC,CASSPGLLGTETQYF
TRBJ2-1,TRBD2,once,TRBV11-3,TGTGCCAGCAGCTTAGGGACTAGCCATTACAATGAGCAGTTCTTC,CASSLGTSHYNEQFF
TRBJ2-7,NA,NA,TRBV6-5,TGTGCCAGCACGGGGACCCTTTCCTACGAGCAGTACTTC,CASTGTLSYEQYF
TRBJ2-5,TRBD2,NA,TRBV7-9,TGTGCCAGCAGCGGGGGGCGGGAGGTGTTTCAGACCCAGTACTTC,CASSGGREVFQTQYF
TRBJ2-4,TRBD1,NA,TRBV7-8,TGTGCCAGCAGCACCCCGCTGACAGGGGTCAAAAACATTCAGTACTTC,CASSTPLTGVKNIQYF
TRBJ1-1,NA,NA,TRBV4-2,TGTGCCAGCAGCCTAAATCTGAACACTGAAGCTTTCTTT,CASSLNLNTEAFF
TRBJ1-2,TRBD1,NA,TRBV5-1,TGCGCCAGCAGCCCTGGACAGGGGTCTATTCAATATGGCTACACCTTC,CASSPGQGSIQYGYTF
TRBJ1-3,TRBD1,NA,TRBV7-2,TGTGCCAGCAGCCGGACAGGGGGAAACACCATATATTTT,CASSRTGGNTIYF
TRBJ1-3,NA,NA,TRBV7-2,TGTGCCAGCAGCTTCCTGACAGCTGGAAACACCATATATTTT,CASSFLTAGNTIYF
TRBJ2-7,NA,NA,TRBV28,TGTGCCAGCAGTTTATTGGTGGACTCCTACGAGCAGTACTTC,CASSLLVDSYEQYF
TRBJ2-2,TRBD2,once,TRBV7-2,TGTGCCAGCAGCCGGACTAGCGGATACACCGGGGAGCTGTTTTTT,CASSRTSGYTGELFF
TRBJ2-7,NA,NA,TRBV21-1,TGTGCCAGCAGCACCCAGGGACTATCCTACGAGCAGTACTTC,CASSTQGLSYEQYF
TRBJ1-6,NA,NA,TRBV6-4,TGTGCCAGCAGTGACCCAGCCTTGACTTCCCTCCACTTT,CASSDPALTSLHF
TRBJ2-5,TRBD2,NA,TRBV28,TGTGCCAGCAGTTTGTCCCTAGCGGGATCAAATCCGCAAGAGACCCAGTACTTC,CASSLSLAGSNPQETQYF
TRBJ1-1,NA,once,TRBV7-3,TGTGCCAGCAGCCCTCGTGAAGGGATGGAAGCTTTCTTT,CASSPREGMEAFF
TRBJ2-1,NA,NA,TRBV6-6,TGTGCCAGCAGGGACCCAGGCGGTCTAGTTGAGCAGTTCTTC,CASRDPGGLVEQFF
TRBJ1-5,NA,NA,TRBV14,TGTGCCAGCAGCCAAGAAAAAGAGGGCAGACAGCCCCAGCATTTT,CASSQEKEGRQPQHF
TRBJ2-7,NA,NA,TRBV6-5,TGTGCCAGCCGGGTGGAGGGAACCTACGAGCAGTACTTC,CASRVEGTYEQYF
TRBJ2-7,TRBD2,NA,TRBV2,TGTGCCAGCAGTGGGCCTAGCGGGAGTGGAGAGCAGTACTTC,CASSGPSGSGEQYF
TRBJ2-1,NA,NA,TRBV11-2,TGTGCCAGCAGCTTAGATTTCTCGGCGGTGGGTGTTGGCAATGAGCAGTTCTTC,CASSLDFSAVGVGNEQFF